This T cell receptor beta chain was sequenced for a study of cytomegalovirus exposure and HLA in healthy donors. Findings and caveats of the study: Among the most significant clusters, several appeared linked to common viral pathogens in a later analysis. For TCR beta chains, V- and J-gene trimming was later linked to a missense DCLRE1C variant.

PCR used 60 Vbeta primers and 13 Jbeta primers. Profiled with immunoSEQ multiplex PCR; TCRdb holds only in-frame clones, not every one. The sample shows under 140,000 clones, around 84% of them seen only once. Turning to this clone: Its cognate antigen is unknown.

The TCR originated in a woman between 25 and 40 years old in good health and CMV-seronegative. Sequences were obtained from PBMCs.

The CDR3 DNA reads TGTGCCAGCTCAACAGGACCGGGGGGGGAGACCCAGTACTTC. Its translation is CASSTGPGGETQYF. This rearrangement joins TRBV18 to TRBJ2-5, with 8 bases identical to TRBD2. Germline V gives CDR1 KGHSH, CDR2 LQKENI. The length of the CDR3 is 14 residues. With 5 bases clipped from V and 5 bases from J, the junction kept 7 bases outside the gene matches.